The 3 T cell receptor beta chains below all came from one sample that was sequenced in a study of T cell repertoires in cytomegalovirus infection. Their antigens are not known. TCRdb called the reads again in MiXCR, with one record for every CDR3 protein. Here the sample spans about 830,000 distinct CDR3 sequences, 30% to 35% being singletons. The material was cultured CD8+ T cells from PBMCs, obtained from culture after CMV antigen stimulation. Receptors were obtained from a human donor in good health (CMV status not recorded). Some clones in this sample may be carry-over from other donors' samples.

This clonotype was observed a few times. The rearrangement uses TRBV7-9 and TRBJ2-1; TRBD2 matches at 12 bases. The CDR3 runs to 15 residues. With 5 bases clipped from V and 6 bases from J, the junction kept 5 bases outside the gene matches. Germline CDR1 SEHNR, CDR2 FQNEAQ (reference sequence). CDR3 DNA sequence: TGTGCCAGCAGCCCCCAGACTAGCGGGGGCAATGAGCAGTTCTTC. Translating it yields CASSPQTSGGNEQFF. Full variable domain (missing parts from reference TRBV7-9 and TRBJ2-1): DTGVSQNPRHKITKRGQNVTFRCDPISEHNRLYWYRQTLGQGPEFLTYFQNEAQLEKSRLLSDRFSAERPKGSFSTLEIQRTEQGDSAMYLCASSPQTSGGNEQFFGPGTRLTVL.

This chain links TRBV6-6 with TRBJ2-3; 10 nucleotides match TRBD2. J was trimmed by 1 base and V by 2 bases; bases with no gene match: 3. Germline CDR1 reads MNHNY; CDR2 reads SVGAGI (reference sequence). This CDR3 is built from 16 residues. The chain's CDR3 is CASSYTAGGGTDTQYF. The CDR3 DNA reads TGTGCCAGCAGTTACACAGCGGGGGGGGGCACAGATACGCAGTATTTT.

In its sample, this clonotype was seen a few times. The V and J genes are TRBV14 and TRBJ2-1, with D unclear. This CDR3 has 14 residues. Trimming cost V 0 bases and J 15 bases, with 18 bases left between them. Germline V lookup: CDR1 SGHDN, CDR2 FVKESK. CDR3 residues: CASSQEYEDEMRFF. The CDR3 nucleotides read TGTGCCAGCAGCCAAGAATACGAGGACGAAATGCGGTTCTTC.